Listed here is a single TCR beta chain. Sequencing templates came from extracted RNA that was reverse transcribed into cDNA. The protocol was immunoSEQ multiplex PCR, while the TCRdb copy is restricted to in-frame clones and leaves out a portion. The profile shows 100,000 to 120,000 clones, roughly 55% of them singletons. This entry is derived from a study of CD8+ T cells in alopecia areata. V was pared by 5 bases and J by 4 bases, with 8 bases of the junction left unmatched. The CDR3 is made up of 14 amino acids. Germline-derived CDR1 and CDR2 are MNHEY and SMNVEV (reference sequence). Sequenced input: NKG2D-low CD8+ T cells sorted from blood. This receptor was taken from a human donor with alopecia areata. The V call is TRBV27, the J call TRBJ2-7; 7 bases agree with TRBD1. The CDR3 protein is CASSIRGQRYEQYF. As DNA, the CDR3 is TGTGCCAGCAGTATACGGGGACAGCGGTACGAGCAGTACTTC.